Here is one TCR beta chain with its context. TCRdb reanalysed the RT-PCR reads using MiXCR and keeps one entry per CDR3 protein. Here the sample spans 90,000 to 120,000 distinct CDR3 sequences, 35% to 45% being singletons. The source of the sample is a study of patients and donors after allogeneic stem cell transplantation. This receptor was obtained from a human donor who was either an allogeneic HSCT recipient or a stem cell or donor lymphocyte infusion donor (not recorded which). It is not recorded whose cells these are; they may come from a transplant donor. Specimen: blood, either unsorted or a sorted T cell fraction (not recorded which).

The CDR3 spells CASSFWHTEAFF. Written as DNA, the CDR3 is TGTGCCAGCAGCTTTTGGCATACTGAAGCTTTCTTT. V usage is TRBV7-9 and J usage is TRBJ1-1; D remains unclear. V was cut by 3 bases and J by 5 bases, with 7 bases left in between. The CDR3 length is 12 residues. Germline CDR1 SEHNR, CDR2 FQNEAQ (reference sequence).